The clone carrying this T cell receptor beta chain has only a few counts. The target antigen is unknown. Time point denoted: cycle 4 day 1 (C4D1), after 6 weeks of nivolumab. All trial patients relapsed after autologous stem cell transplantation. The sample is drawn from a study of PD-1 blockade in classical Hodgkin lymphoma. Broader study findings: The repertoire differences lack a defined cause, possibly disease activity or prior therapy. While CD8+ TCR diversity did not rise significantly by C4D1, CD4+ TCR diversity did. Reported baseline diversity: healthy donors highest, relapsed/refractory patients lowest.

The CDR3 is 12 residues long. From germline, CDR1 is SEHNR and CDR2 FQNEAQ (reference sequence). The V gene lost 7 bases and the J gene lost 7 bases, with 13 bases spanning the gap. Clones were sequenced by immunoSEQ multiplex PCR, and TCRdb holds only the in-frame ones, with some missing. Of 35,000 to 50,000 clones listed, 65% to 70% were seen once; the top ten hold approximately 2.6%. The source was peripheral blood mononuclear cells (PBMCs), collected before the fourth cycle of nivolumab. This clonotype originated in a human donor with classical Hodgkin lymphoma. The chain is built from TRBV7-9 and TRBJ1-1, with unresolved D. CDR3 residues: CASTVGWSEAFF. In nucleotides, the CDR3 is TGTGCCAGCACCGTCGGTTGGAGTGAAGCTTTCTTT.